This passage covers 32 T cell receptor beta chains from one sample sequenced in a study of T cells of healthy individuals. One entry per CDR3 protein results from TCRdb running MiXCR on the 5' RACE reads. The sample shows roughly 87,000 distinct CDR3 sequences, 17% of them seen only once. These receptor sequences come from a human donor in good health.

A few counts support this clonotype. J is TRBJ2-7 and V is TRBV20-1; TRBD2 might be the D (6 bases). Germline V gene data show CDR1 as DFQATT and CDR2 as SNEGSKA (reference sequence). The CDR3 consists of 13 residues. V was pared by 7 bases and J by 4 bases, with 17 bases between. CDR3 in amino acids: CSVNGRGMYEQYF. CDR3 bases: TGCAGTGTAAACGGGAGAGGGATGTACGAGCAGTACTTC.

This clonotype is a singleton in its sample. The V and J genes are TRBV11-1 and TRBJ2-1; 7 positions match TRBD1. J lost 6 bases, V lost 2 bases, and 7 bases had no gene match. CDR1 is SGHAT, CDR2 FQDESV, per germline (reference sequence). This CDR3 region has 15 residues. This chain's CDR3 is CASSLPGTAINEQFF. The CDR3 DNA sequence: TGTGCCAGCAGCTTACCCGGGACAGCCATCAATGAGCAGTTCTTC.

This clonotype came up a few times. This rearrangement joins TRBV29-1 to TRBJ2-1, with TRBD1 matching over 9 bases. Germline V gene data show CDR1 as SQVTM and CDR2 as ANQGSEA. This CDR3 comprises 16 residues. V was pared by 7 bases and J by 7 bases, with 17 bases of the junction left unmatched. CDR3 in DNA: TGCAGCGCCCAAAAGTCCGGGACAGGGATATGGAATGAGCAGTTCTTC. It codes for CSAQKSGTGIWNEQFF.

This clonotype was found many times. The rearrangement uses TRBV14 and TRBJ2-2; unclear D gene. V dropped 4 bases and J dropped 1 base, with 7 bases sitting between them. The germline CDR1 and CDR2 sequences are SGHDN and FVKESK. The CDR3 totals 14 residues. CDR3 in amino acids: CASSPEMNTGELFF. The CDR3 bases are TGTGCCAGCAGCCCGGAGATGAACACCGGGGAGCTGTTTTTT.

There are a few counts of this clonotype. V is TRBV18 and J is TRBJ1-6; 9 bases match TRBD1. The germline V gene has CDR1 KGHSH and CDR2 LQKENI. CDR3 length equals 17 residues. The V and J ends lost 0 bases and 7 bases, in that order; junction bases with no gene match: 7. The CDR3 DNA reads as TGTGCCAGCTCACCACCGAGCGGGGACAGGGCAAATTCACCCCTCCACTTT. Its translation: CASSPPSGDRANSPLHF.

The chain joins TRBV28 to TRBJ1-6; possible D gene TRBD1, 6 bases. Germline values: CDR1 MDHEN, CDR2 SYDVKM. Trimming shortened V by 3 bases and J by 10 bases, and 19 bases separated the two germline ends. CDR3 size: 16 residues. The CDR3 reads CASSFGGGPEVSPLHF. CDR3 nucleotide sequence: TGTGCCAGCAGTTTCGGTGGGGGCCCCGAGGTATCACCCCTCCACTTT.

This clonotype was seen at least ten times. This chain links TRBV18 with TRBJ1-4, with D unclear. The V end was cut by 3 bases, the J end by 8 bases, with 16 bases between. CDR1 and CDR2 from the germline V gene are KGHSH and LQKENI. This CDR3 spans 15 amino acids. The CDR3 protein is CASSPNRAGEEKLFF. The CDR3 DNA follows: TGTGCCAGCTCACCGAATCGAGCGGGAGAGGAAAAACTGTTTTTT.

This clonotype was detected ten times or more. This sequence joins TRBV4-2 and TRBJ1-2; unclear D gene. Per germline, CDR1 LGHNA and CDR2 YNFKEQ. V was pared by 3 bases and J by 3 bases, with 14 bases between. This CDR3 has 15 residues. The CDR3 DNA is TGTGCCAGCAGCCACAATCCCCGAATTGACTATGGCTACACCTTC. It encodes CASSHNPRIDYGYTF.

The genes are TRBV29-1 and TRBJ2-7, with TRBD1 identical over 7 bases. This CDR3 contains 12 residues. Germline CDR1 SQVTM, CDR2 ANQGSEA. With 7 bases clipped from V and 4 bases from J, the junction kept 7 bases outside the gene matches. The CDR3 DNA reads TGCAGCGCCCAGACAGGGCGGTACGAGCAGTACTTC. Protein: CSAQTGRYEQYF.

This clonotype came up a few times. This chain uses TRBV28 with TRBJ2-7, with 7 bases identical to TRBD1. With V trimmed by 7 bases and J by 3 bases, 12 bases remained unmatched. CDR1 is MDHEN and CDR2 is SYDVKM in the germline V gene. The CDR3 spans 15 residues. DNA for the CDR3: TGTGCCAGCACCCTTTCGGGACAGTCGGACTACGAGCAGTACTTC. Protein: CASTLSGQSDYEQYF.

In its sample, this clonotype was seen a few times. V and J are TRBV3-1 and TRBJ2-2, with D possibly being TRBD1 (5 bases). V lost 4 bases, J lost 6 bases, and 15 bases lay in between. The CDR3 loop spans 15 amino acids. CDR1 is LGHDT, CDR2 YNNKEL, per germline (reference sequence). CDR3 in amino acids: CASSLRQLRAGELFF. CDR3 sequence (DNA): TGTGCCAGCAGCCTACGACAGTTACGAGCCGGGGAGCTGTTTTTT. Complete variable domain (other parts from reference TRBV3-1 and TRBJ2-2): DTAVSQTPKYLVTQMGNDKSIKCEQNLGHDTMYWYKQDSKKFLKIMFSYNNKELIINETVPNRFSPKSPDKAHLNLHINSLELGDSAVYFCASSLRQLRAGELFFGEGSRLTVL.

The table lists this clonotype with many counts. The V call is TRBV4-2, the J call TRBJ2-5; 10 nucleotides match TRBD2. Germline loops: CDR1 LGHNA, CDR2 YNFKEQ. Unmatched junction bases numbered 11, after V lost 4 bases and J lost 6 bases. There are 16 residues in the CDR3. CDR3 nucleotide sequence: TGTGCCAGCAGCCCTTTCCTAGCGGGAGAGGGAAAGACCCAGTACTTC. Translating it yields CASSPFLAGEGKTQYF.

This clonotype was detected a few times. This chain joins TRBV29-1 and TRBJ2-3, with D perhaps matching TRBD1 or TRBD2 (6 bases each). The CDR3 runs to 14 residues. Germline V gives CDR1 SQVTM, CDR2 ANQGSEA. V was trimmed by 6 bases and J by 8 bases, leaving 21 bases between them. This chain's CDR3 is CSVQGGTALGTQYF. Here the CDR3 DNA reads TGCAGCGTCCAAGGGGGGACGGCTTTAGGTACGCAGTATTTT.

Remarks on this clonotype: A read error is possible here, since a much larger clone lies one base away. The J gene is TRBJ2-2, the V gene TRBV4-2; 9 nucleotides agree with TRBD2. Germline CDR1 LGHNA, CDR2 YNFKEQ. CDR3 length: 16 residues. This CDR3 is CVSSQIGGGGENELFF. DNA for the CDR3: TGTGTCAGCAGCCAGATAGGCGGCGGGGGGGAGAACGAGCTGTTTTTT.

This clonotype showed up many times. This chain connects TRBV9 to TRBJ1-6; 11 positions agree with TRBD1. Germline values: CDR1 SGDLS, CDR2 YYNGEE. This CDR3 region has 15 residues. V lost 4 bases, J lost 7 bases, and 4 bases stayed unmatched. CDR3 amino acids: CASSLGQGANSPLHF. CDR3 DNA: TGTGCCAGCAGCCTAGGACAGGGGGCGAATTCACCCCTCCACTTT. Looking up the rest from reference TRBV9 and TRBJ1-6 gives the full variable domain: DSGVTQTPKHLITATGQRVTLRCSPRSGDLSVYWYQQSLDQGLQFLIQYYNGEERAKGNILERFSAQQFPDLHSELNLSSLELGDSALYFCASSLGQGANSPLHFGNGTRLTVT.

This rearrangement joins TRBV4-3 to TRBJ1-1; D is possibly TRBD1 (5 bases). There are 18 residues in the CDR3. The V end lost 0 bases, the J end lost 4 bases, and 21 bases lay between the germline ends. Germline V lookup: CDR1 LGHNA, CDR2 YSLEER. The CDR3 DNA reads TGCGCCAGCAGCCAAGATCGTCCCCGTCCCGGTCAGGGCACTGAAGCTTTCTTT. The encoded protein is CASSQDRPRPGQGTEAFF.

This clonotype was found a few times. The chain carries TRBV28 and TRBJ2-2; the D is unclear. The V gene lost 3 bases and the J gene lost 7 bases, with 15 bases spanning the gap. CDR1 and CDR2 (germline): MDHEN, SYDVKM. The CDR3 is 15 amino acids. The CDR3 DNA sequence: TGTGCCAGCAGTTTGTTGGGGTTTGTCGGCGGGGAGCTGTTTTTT. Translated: CASSLLGFVGGELFF.

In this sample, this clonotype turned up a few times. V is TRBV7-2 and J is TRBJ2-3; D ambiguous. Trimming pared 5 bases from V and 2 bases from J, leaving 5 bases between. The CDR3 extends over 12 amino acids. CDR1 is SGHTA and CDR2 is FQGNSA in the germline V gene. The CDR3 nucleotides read TGTGCCAGCAGCCCTTACACAGATACGCAGTATTTT. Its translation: CASSPYTDTQYF.

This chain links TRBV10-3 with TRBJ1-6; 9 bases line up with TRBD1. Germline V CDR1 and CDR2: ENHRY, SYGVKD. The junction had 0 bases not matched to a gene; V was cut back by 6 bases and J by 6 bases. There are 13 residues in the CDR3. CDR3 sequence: CAIRGQGNSPLHF. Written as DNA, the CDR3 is TGTGCCATCAGGGGACAGGGTAATTCACCCCTCCACTTT.

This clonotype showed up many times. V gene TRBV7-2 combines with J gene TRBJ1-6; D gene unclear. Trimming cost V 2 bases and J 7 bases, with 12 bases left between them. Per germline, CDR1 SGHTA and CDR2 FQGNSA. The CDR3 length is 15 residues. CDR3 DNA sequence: TGTGCCAGCAGCTTATTCGCGTTACAGAATTCACCCCTCCACTTT. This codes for CASSLFALQNSPLHF. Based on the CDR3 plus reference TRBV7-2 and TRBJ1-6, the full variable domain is GAGVSQSPSNKVTEKGKDVELRCDPISGHTALYWYRQSLGQGLEFLIYFQGNSAPDKSGLPSDRFSAERTGGSVSTLTIQRTQQEDSAVYLCASSLFALQNSPLHFGNGTRLTVT.

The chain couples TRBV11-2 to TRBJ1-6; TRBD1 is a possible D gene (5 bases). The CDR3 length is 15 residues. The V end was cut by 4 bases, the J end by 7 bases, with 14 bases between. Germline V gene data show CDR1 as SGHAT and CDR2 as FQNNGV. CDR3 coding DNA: TGTGCCAGCAGCTCAGGGAGGACCGGCAATTCACCCCTCCACTTT. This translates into CASSSGRTGNSPLHF.

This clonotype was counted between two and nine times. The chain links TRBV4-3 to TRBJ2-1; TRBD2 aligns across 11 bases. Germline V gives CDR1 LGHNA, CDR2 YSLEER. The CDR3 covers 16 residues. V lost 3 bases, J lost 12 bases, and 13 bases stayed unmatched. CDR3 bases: TGCGCCAGCAGCCACGGAGGACTAGCGGGTCAGCGTGGGCAGTTCTTC. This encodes CASSHGGLAGQRGQFF.

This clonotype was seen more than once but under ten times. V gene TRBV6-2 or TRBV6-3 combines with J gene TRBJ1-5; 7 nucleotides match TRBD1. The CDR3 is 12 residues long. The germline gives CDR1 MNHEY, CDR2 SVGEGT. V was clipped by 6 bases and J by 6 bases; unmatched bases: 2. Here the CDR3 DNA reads TGTGCCAGCAGCCACAGGGGTCAGCCCCAGCATTTT. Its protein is CASSHRGQPQHF.

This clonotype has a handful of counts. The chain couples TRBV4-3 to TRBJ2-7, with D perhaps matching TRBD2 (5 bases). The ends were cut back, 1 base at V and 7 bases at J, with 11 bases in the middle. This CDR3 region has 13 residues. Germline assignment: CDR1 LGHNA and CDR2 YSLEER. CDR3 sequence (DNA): TGCGCCAGCAGCCAAGTAGTACGCGGGGAGCAGTACTTC. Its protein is CASSQVVRGEQYF.

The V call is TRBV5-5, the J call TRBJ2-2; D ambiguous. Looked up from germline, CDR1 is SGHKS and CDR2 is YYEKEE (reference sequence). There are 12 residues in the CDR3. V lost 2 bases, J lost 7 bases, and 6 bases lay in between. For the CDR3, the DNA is TGTGCCAGCAGCTTTATGGGCGGGGAGCTGTTTTTT. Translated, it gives CASSFMGGELFF.

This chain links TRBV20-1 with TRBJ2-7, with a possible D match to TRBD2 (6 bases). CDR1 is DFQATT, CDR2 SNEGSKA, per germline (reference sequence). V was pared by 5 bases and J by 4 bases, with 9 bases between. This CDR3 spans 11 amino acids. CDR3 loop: CSARLAYEQYF. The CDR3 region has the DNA TGCAGTGCTCGCCTAGCGTACGAGCAGTACTTC.

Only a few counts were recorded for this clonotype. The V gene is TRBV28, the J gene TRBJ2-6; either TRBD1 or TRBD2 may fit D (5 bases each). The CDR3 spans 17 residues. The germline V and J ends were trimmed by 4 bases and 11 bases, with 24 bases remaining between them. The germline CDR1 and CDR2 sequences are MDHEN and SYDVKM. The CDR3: CASSSPLNPWGLDVLTF. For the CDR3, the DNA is TGTGCCAGCAGTTCCCCCTTAAACCCCTGGGGGTTGGACGTCCTGACTTTC.

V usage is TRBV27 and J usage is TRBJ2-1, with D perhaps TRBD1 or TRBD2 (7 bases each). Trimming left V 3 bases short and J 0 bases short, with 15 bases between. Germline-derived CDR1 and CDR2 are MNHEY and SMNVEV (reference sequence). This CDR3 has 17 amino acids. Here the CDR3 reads CASSLGEGAFSYNEQFF. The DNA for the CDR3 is TGTGCCAGCAGTTTGGGGGAGGGGGCCTTCTCCTACAATGAGCAGTTCTTC.

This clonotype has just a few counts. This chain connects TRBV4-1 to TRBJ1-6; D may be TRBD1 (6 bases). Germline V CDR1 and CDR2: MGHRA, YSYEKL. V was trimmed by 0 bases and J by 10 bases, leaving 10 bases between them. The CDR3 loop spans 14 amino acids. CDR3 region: CASSQDIQGSPLHF. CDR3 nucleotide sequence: TGCGCCAGCAGCCAAGATATACAGGGATCACCCCTCCACTTT.

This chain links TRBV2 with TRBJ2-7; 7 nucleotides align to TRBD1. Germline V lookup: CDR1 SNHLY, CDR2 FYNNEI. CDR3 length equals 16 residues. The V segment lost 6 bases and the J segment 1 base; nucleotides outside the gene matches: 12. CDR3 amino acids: CASRAIYGQDSYEQYF. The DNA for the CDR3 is TGTGCCAGCAGGGCCATCTATGGACAGGATTCCTACGAGCAGTACTTC.

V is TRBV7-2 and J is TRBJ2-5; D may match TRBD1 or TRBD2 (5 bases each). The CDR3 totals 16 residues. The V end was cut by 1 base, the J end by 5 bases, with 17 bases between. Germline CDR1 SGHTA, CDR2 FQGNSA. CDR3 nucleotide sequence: TGTGCCAGCAGCTTAGAGGCAGGGACGACTCGGGAGACCCAGTACTTC. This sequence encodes CASSLEAGTTRETQYF.

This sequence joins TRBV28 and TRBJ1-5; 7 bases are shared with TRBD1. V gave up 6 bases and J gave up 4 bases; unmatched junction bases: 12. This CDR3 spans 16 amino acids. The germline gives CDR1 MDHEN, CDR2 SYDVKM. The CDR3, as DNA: TGTGCCAGCAGCCCACGGTTATACAGGGGTAATCAGCCCCAGCATTTT. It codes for CASSPRLYRGNQPQHF.